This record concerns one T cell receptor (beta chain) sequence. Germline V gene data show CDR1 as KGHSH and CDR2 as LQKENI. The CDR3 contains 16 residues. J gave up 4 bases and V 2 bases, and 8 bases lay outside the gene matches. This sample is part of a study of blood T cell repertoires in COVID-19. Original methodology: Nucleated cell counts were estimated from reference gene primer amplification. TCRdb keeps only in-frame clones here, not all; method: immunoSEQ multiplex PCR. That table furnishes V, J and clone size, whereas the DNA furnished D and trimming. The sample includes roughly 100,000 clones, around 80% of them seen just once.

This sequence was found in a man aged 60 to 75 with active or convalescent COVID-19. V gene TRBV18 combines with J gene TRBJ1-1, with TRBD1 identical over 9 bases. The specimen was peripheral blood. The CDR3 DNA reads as TGTGCCAGCTCACCAACTACAGGGGGCGCGGGCACTGAAGCTTTCTTT. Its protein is CASSPTTGGAGTEAFF.